The subject of this entry is one T cell receptor beta chain. Its antigen is unidentified. The data stem from a study of breast tumors, draining lymph nodes, adjacent tissues. Study-wide points: That most tumor T cells come from lymph nodes remained unproven. Tumor TCR diversity was below lymph nodes but above nontumor tissue. Tumor and nontumor repertoires were significantly more similar in luminal-like than in basal-like breast cancer.

Germline V gene lookup returns CDR1 LNHNV and CDR2 YYDKDF (reference sequence). This CDR3 region has 14 residues. Trimming left V 0 bases short and J 7 bases short, with 12 bases between. TCRdb itself ran the multiplex PCR reads through MiXCR, one entry per CDR3 protein. The profile shows about 21,000 distinct CDR3 sequences, roughly 50% of them singletons. This chain connects TRBV15 to TRBJ1-2; weak D call: TRBD1 (5 bases). Material for sequencing was breast tumor tissue. This sequence originates from a female donor with breast cancer. Some clones in this sample may be carry-over from other donors' samples. The CDR3 DNA is TGTGCCACCAGCAGAGATCGGGGTAGGGGTGGCTACACCTTC. It is translated as CATSRDRGRGGYTF.